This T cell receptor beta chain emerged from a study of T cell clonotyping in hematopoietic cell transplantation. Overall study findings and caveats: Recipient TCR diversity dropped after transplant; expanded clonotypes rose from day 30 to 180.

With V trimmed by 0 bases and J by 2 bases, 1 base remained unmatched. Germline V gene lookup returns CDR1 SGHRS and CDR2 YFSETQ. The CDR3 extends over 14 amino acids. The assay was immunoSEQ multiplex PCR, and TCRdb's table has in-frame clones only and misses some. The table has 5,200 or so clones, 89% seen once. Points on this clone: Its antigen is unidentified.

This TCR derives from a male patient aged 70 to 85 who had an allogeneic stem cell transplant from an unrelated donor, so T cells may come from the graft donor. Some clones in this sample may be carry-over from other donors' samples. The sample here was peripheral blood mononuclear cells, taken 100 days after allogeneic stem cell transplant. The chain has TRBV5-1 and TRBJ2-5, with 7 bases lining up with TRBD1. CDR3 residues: CASSLDRGQETQYF. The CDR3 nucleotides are TGCGCCAGCAGCTTGGACAGGGGTCAAGAGACCCAGTACTTC.